Listed below are T cell receptor beta chains from one sample, sequenced in a study of Graves' ophthalmopathy and Graves' hyperthyroidism. TCRdb reanalysed the multiplex PCR reads using MiXCR and keeps one entry per CDR3 protein. Counted here are over 650,000 distinct CDR3 sequences, about 40% occurring once; the ten biggest clones make up more than 2.5%. Specimen: peripheral blood. The receptors here all came from an adult man with Graves' ophthalmopathy. Both conserved end residues are part of each CDR3. D genes are given only for firm matches. The listing skips clone size in some rows; elsewhere it reads once, few, many or a size class.

j_call d_call clone_size v_call cdr3_nt cdr3_aa
TRBJ1-2 TRBD1 NA TRBV6-2/TRBV6-3 TGTGCCAGCAGCCAAAGGGACAGGGTAAATGGCTACACCTTC CASSQRDRVNGYTF
TRBJ1-2 NA many TRBV10-3 TGTGCCATCAGTGGGGTGGCCTATGGCTACACCTTC CAISGVAYGYTF
TRBJ2-5 TRBD1 many TRBV7-9 TGTGCCAGCAACGAACAGGGGGTGGTTGAGACCCAGTACTTC CASNEQGVVETQYF
TRBJ2-6 NA many TRBV12-3/TRBV12-4 TGTGCCAGCAAAATCCGGGACAACCGCTCTGGGGCCAACGTCCTGACTTTC CASKIRDNRSGANVLTF
TRBJ2-7 NA NA TRBV19 TGTGCCTGGAGTGTACTCAATTACGAGCAGTACTTC CAWSVLNYEQYF
TRBJ2-7 NA many TRBV10-3 TGTGCCATCCACGATGGTGGGACACCCACCTACGAGCAGTACTTC CAIHDGGTPTYEQYF
TRBJ2-7 NA many TRBV7-8 TGTGCCAGCAGCTTAGAGGTACAGCGCGTCCGAAGGCAGTACTTC CASSLEVQRVRRQYF
TRBJ2-5 TRBD1 NA TRBV5-1 TGCGCCAGCAGCGGAGGGGACAGGACCCAAGAGACCCAGTACTTC CASSGGDRTQETQYF
TRBJ1-2 TRBD1 NA TRBV2 TGTGCCAGCAGGAGGACAGGGTCAAGCGTTTATGTCTACACCTTC CASRRTGSSVYVYTF
TRBJ2-7 NA few TRBV9 TGTGCCAGCAGCCAAGATCTATCTCGGTCCTACGAGCAGTACTTC CASSQDLSRSYEQYF
TRBJ2-7 NA many TRBV7-9 TGTGCCAGCAGCTTATTGGACGACGAGCAGTACTTC CASSLLDDEQYF
TRBJ1-1 TRBD1 few TRBV2 TGTGCCAGTGAGGGTGGACAGGGGGCCACTGAAGCTTTCTTT CASEGGQGATEAFF
TRBJ1-5 TRBD1 many TRBV2 TGTGCCAGCAGTGTAGGACAGGGCGGCAATCAGCCCCAGCATTTT CASSVGQGGNQPQHF
TRBJ2-5 NA NA TRBV20-1 TGCAGTGCCGTGGGACATACGAATACCCAAGAGACCCAGTACTTC CSAVGHTNTQETQYF
TRBJ1-2 NA many TRBV7-9 TGTGCCAGCAGCTCCGGAACGGGCTTGTCAAACTATGGCTACACCTTC CASSSGTGLSNYGYTF
TRBJ1-1 NA NA TRBV10-3 TGTGCCATCAGGGATATTGCGACGCCTGAAGCTTTCTTT CAIRDIATPEAFF
TRBJ1-5 TRBD1 few TRBV2 TGTGCCAGCAGTTCCCACAGGGGTTCCCCCCAGCATTTT CASSSHRGSPQHF
TRBJ2-2 NA NA TRBV19 TGTGCCAGTAGTATCGGCGAGCCCGGGGAGCTGTTTTTT CASSIGEPGELFF
TRBJ1-5 NA many TRBV2 TGTGCCAGCAGTGAAGCCACGTATAGCAATCAGCCCCAGCATTTT CASSEATYSNQPQHF
TRBJ1-3 NA few TRBV6-1 TGTGCCAGCAGTCTACAGGGCTTAACTGGAAACACCATATATTTT CASSLQGLTGNTIYF
TRBJ1-1 NA NA TRBV4-2 TGTGCCAGCAGCCAAGATCCGTTCAGTTTGAGGGCTGAAGCTTTCTTT CASSQDPFSLRAEAFF
TRBJ1-2 NA NA TRBV20-1 TGCAGTGCCAAACGTGGGGGCGGTGGCTACACCTTC CSAKRGGGGYTF
TRBJ2-5 NA NA TRBV20-1 TGCAGTGCCCCGGCGCCGGGGGCCTATGGCCAAGAGACCCAGTACTTC CSAPAPGAYGQETQYF
TRBJ2-7 NA NA TRBV20-1 TGCAGTGCTAGCAATTGGACAAGGAGTTTATACGAGCAGCACTTC CSASNWTRSLYEQHF
TRBJ1-3 NA NA TRBV2 TGTGCCAGCAGGTTGGGGCACACCATATATTTT CASRLGHTIYF
TRBJ1-5 NA few TRBV19 TGTGCCAGTAGTTGGAGCGGGGATAGCAATCAGCCCCAGCATTTT CASSWSGDSNQPQHF
TRBJ2-5 TRBD2 NA TRBV4-2 TGTGCCAGCAGCCAAGACGAGCCTAGCGGGAGGGCCCAAGAGACCCAGTACTTC CASSQDEPSGRAQETQYF
TRBJ2-6 NA many TRBV7-2 TGTGCCAGCAGCACCTTCCGGGATTCCGGCTCTGGGGCCAACGTCCTGACTTTC CASSTFRDSGSGANVLTF
TRBJ2-7 TRBD1 NA TRBV6-1 TGTGCCAGCAGATATAAGGGACAGGGGGCGTACGAGCAGTACTTC CASRYKGQGAYEQYF